These T cell receptor beta chains were read from a single sample in a study of OX40 agonist ivuxolimab in advanced cancers. Libraries were prepared by immunoSEQ multiplex PCR; TCRdb keeps only in-frame clonotypes and omits some of them. There are roughly 40,000 clones in the sample; approximately 85% occur only once, and 18% lies in the top ten. The sample consisted of CD4+ or CD8+ T cells sorted from blood, taken in a trial of the OX40 agonist ivuxolimab. These receptors all come from an adult with an advanced solid tumor such as melanoma, head and neck, liver or kidney cancer. The CDR3 runs from the conserved cysteine through the conserved F or W. A D gene is named only where the DNA matches it firmly. Only some rows state a clone size, as once, few, many or a class for expanded clones.

v_gene	d_gene	abundance	j_gene	CDR3nt	CDR3aa
TRBV7-6	NA	NA	TRBJ2-1	TGTGCCAGCAGCTTATCTCCTAGGACCAGCTCCTACAATGAGCAGTTCTTC	CASSLSPRTSSYNEQFF
TRBV19	TRBD1	NA	TRBJ1-5	TGTGCCAGTAGTCCCTCGGCTGTGGCAGGGGGTTATCAGCCCCAGCATTTT	CASSPSAVAGGYQPQHF
TRBV6-6	TRBD1	NA	TRBJ1-1	TGTGCCAGCAGTTACTTACCAACAGGGGTACCTGAAGCTTTCTTT	CASSYLPTGVPEAFF
TRBV30	TRBD2	NA	TRBJ2-3	TGTGCCTGGAGTGTACTAAGCGGGGAGCTCACAGATACGCAGTATTTT	CAWSVLSGELTDTQYF
TRBV19	TRBD2	NA	TRBJ2-1	TGTGCCAGTAGACGGACGGGACTAGCGGGGGGGCAGGGCTACAATGAGCAGTTCTTC	CASRRTGLAGGQGYNEQFF
TRBV4-2	TRBD1	NA	TRBJ1-5	TGTGCCAGCAGCCAAGGCAGCAGGGGGAGTAATCAGCCCCAGCATTTT	CASSQGSRGSNQPQHF
TRBV7-9	NA	NA	TRBJ1-2	TGTGCCAGCAGCTTGGGAGGGAGCTATGGCTACACCTTC	CASSLGGSYGYTF
TRBV10-2	TRBD1	NA	TRBJ2-5	TGCGCCACTGCGACAGGGTTCGAAGAGACCCAGTACTTC	CATATGFEETQYF
TRBV4-3	NA	once	TRBJ1-3	TGCGCCAGCAGCCCCAACACTTCTGGAAACACCATATATTTT	CASSPNTSGNTIYF
TRBV6-7	NA	NA	TRBJ2-5	TGTGCCAGCGGGGCAGGGCCCTTGGAGGAGCAGTACTTC	CASGAGPLEEQYF
TRBV5-1	NA	NA	TRBJ2-1	TGCGCCAGCAGCTGGGACCGTCGCCAGTTCTTC	CASSWDRRQFF
TRBV19	NA	NA	TRBJ1-4	TGTGCCAGTAGTATTTGGTCGAATGAAAAACTGTTTTTT	CASSIWSNEKLFF
TRBV27	TRBD1	NA	TRBJ1-5	TGTGCCAGCAGTCTTAGGACAGGGGGTCAGCCCCAGCATTTT	CASSLRTGGQPQHF
TRBV19	NA	NA	TRBJ2-5	TGTGCCAGTAGTATGGGGAACTACCATAGGTACCAAGAGACCCAGTACTTC	CASSMGNYHRYQETQYF
TRBV25-1	NA	NA	TRBJ1-2	TGTGCCAGCAGTCCTCAATCGGCCTTCGACGGCTACACCTTC	CASSPQSAFDGYTF
TRBV6-7	NA	NA	TRBJ1-5	TGTGCCAGCAGTGAAGAAGGCAGGGCTCGGTATCAGCCCCAGCATTTT	CASSEEGRARYQPQHF
TRBV9	NA	NA	TRBJ1-1	TGTGCCAGCAGCCCGCGGGGGGTCACTGAAGCTTTCTTT	CASSPRGVTEAFF
TRBV19	NA	NA	TRBJ2-2	TGTGCCAGTAGTCGGAAAGGGACCGGGGAGCTGTTTTTT	CASSRKGTGELFF
TRBV2	NA	NA	TRBJ1-5	TGTGCCAGCAGTGGATGGGGTAGGGCTAGCAATCAGCCCCAGCATTTT	CASSGWGRASNQPQHF
TRBV7-9	NA	few	TRBJ1-1	TGTGCCAGCAGCCCTACCCTACAGGGCAACGGTGAAGCTTTCTTT	CASSPTLQGNGEAFF
TRBV9	NA	NA	TRBJ2-1	TGTGCCAGCAGCTTAAGGAGGCGGGAAAGCTCCTACAATGAGCAGTTCTTC	CASSLRRRESSYNEQFF
TRBV11-1	NA	NA	TRBJ1-2	TGTGCCAGCAGCTTACGGGGCCCGTATGGCTACACCTTC	CASSLRGPYGYTF
TRBV28	NA	NA	TRBJ2-5	TGTGCCAGCAGTTTACCACGGGCGTCAGAGACCCAGTACTTC	CASSLPRASETQYF
TRBV5-4	NA	NA	TRBJ2-7	TGTGCCAGCAGCTTGATATCGGCGACCTACGAGCAGTACTTC	CASSLISATYEQYF
TRBV15	NA	NA	TRBJ1-4	TGTGCCACCAGCAGAGTTGGTAGTGGGGCCCTAATTGATGAAAAACTGTTTTTT	CATSRVGSGALIDEKLFF
TRBV19	TRBD2	NA	TRBJ2-1	TGTGCCAGTAGCCTCGCGGGGGAAAGGTCCTACAATGAGCAGTTCTTC	CASSLAGERSYNEQFF
TRBV4-1	NA	NA	TRBJ1-1	TGCGCCAGCAGCCAAGGTCAGGGCATGAACACTGAAGCTTTCTTT	CASSQGQGMNTEAFF
TRBV4-3	NA	NA	TRBJ2-1	TGCGCCAGCAGCCAAGATTTTGTGGGTAATGAGCAGTTCTTC	CASSQDFVGNEQFF
TRBV29-1	NA	NA	TRBJ2-2	TGCAGCGTTGAAGCGGCAGGGTTGGGCGGGGAGCTGTTTTTT	CSVEAAGLGGELFF
TRBV2	NA	NA	TRBJ1-6	TGTGCCAGCAGTGGGATGTACCCTTATAATTCACCCCTCCACTTT	CASSGMYPYNSPLHF
TRBV27	TRBD1	NA	TRBJ1-6	TGTGCCAGCAGTTCCGGGACAGGGGGCTATTCACCCCTCCACTTT	CASSSGTGGYSPLHF
TRBV4-1	NA	once	TRBJ2-1	TGCGCCAGCAGCCAAGACCCGGGACCAACCTACAATGAGCAGTTCTTC	CASSQDPGPTYNEQFF
TRBV4-2	TRBD2	few	TRBJ2-5	TGTGCCAGCAGCCACGAGGGAGCGGGACAAGAGACCCAGTACTTC	CASSHEGAGQETQYF
TRBV19	TRBD2	NA	TRBJ2-1	TGTGCCAGTAGTATCTTAGGCGGGGGGACCTACAATGAGCAGTTCTTC	CASSILGGGTYNEQFF
TRBV27	TRBD1	few	TRBJ2-3	TGTGCCAGCGGACAGGGCACAGATACGCAGTATTTT	CASGQGTDTQYF
TRBV27	NA	NA	TRBJ1-2	TGTGCCAGTAGCGAAAACTCCAGGGACTCTAACTATGGCTACACCTTC	CASSENSRDSNYGYTF
TRBV5-5	NA	NA	TRBJ2-1	TGTGCCAGCAGCCTCAGTTGGGAGCAGTTCTTC	CASSLSWEQFF
TRBV7-9	NA	NA	TRBJ2-1	TGTGCCAGCAGATCAGAGGGGGGGCCATATAATGAGCAGTTCTTC	CASRSEGGPYNEQFF
TRBV5-8	NA	NA	TRBJ1-2	TGTGCCAGCAGCTTAGGGACGTCTAACTATGGCTACACCTTC	CASSLGTSNYGYTF
TRBV6-6	NA	NA	TRBJ1-1	TGTGCCAGCAGTCCGAACACTGAAGCTTTCTTT	CASSPNTEAFF
TRBV27	TRBD1	NA	TRBJ2-1	TGTGCCAGCAGTTCCGACAGGGGCTATGAGCAGTTCTTC	CASSSDRGYEQFF
TRBV7-9	NA	few	TRBJ2-1	TGTGCCAGCAGCCTCGGGGGTCCCCCCTACAATGAGCAGTTCTTC	CASSLGGPPYNEQFF
TRBV4-2	NA	NA	TRBJ1-1	TGTGCCAGCAGCCCTTTCGAGGGAGCTTTCTTT	CASSPFEGAFF
TRBV6-5	NA	NA	TRBJ1-2	TGTGCCAGCAGTTACTCGGGGGTGATGAGGGGCTACACCTTC	CASSYSGVMRGYTF
TRBV6-1	TRBD1	NA	TRBJ1-2	TGTGCCAGCAGTGAAAGGGGGACAGGGAACTATGGCTACACCTTC	CASSERGTGNYGYTF
TRBV19	TRBD1	NA	TRBJ2-3	TGTGCCAGTAGTATTTCAGGGGGTACTATAGATACGCAGTATTTT	CASSISGGTIDTQYF
TRBV5-6	TRBD2	few	TRBJ2-7	TGTGCCAGCAGCTTGTCCCGGCTCCGGGGGGGAACCTACGAGCAGTACTTC	CASSLSRLRGGTYEQYF
TRBV21-1	NA	NA	TRBJ2-2	TGTGCCAGCAGCAATTATAAGCGGGGGGGCCGTACCGGGGAGCTGTTTTTT	CASSNYKRGGRTGELFF
TRBV19	NA	NA	TRBJ1-1	TGTGCCAGCGGGGGGCTGAACACTGAAGCTTTCTTT	CASGGLNTEAFF
TRBV6-6	NA	NA	TRBJ1-1	TGTGCCAGCAGTTACGAGGGCGGCCGGAACACTGAAGCTTTCTTT	CASSYEGGRNTEAFF
TRBV7-8	NA	NA	TRBJ1-4	TGTGCCAGCAGCCCTGGGGGGGGGCTAACTAATGAAAAACTGTTTTTT	CASSPGGGLTNEKLFF
TRBV5-1	NA	few	TRBJ1-6	TGCGCCAGCAGCTTGGACAGAAATTCACCCCTCCACTTT	CASSLDRNSPLHF